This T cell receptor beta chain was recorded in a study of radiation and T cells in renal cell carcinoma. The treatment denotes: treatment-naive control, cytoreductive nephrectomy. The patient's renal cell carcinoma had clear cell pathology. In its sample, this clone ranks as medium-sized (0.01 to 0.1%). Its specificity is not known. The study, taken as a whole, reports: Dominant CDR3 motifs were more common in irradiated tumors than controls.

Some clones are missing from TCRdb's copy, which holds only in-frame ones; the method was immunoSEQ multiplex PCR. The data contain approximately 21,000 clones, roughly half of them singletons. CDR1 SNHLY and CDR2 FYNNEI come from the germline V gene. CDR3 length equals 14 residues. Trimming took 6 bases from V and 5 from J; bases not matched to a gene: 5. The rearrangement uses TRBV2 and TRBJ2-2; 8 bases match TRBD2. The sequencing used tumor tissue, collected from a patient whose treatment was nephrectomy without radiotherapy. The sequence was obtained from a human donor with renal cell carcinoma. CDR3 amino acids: CASSGGARTGELFF. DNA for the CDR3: TGTGCCAGCAGCGGGGGGGCTCGGACCGGGGAGCTGTTTTTT.